One sample yielded the 7 T cell receptor beta chains listed below, sequenced in a study of response to subunit inactivated influenza vaccine. MiXCR was run by TCRdb on the RT-PCR reads, yielding one entry per CDR3 protein. The sample lists 700,000 to 800,000 distinct CDR3 sequences; around a sixth were seen once. The sample in question was PBMCs from blood, obtained approximately 5 days after vaccination. These receptors originate from a man aged 45 to 65 who received an inactivated influenza vaccine.

There are a few counts of this clonotype. This chain joins TRBV6-5 and TRBJ2-7; D remains ambiguous. Germline V gene sequence: CDR1 MNHEY, CDR2 SVGAGI. The CDR3 is 14 residues long. Trimming left V 1 base short and J 3 bases short, with 10 bases between. This CDR3 is CASSYLVNNYEQYF. In DNA, the CDR3 is TGTGCCAGCAGTTACTTGGTTAACAACTACGAGCAGTACTTC.

The rearrangement uses TRBV19 and TRBJ2-7, with a weak D call TRBD2 (5 bases). This CDR3 is 12 amino acids long. Trimming shortened V by 7 bases and J by 6 bases, and 13 bases separated the two germline ends. CDR1 is LNHDA, CDR2 SQIVND, per germline (reference sequence). DNA for the CDR3: TGTGCCAGTAATCTGGTCGGAGGCGAGCAGTACTTC. Protein sequence: CASNLVGGEQYF.

The chain employs TRBV12-3 or TRBV12-4 and TRBJ2-3, with 9 bases lining up with TRBD1. The CDR3 extends over 15 amino acids. Trimming took 7 bases from V and 6 from J; bases not matched to a gene: 11. This CDR3 reads CASTHTGGIADTQYF. The CDR3 coding sequence is TGTGCCAGCACCCATACAGGGGGCATCGCCGATACGCAGTATTTT.

The V gene is TRBV7-9, the J gene TRBJ1-2; no clear D gene. The CDR3 length is 15 residues. Trimming stripped 0 bases from V and 4 bases from J, with 12 bases between. Germline loops: CDR1 SEHNR, CDR2 FQNEAQ (reference sequence). CDR3 bases: TGTGCCAGCAGCTTAGCAGCTAAGCAGCGCTATGGCTACACCTTC. This encodes CASSLAAKQRYGYTF.

This clonotype was counted many times. This chain links TRBV6-1 with TRBJ1-6, with 9 bases matching TRBD1. This CDR3 has 14 residues. Trimming cost V 6 bases and J 8 bases; bases outside gene matches: 5. Germline lookup yields CDR1 MNHNS and CDR2 SASEGT. CDR3 sequence: CASREGQGDSPLHF. The CDR3 nucleotides read TGTGCCAGCAGAGAGGGACAGGGAGATTCACCCCTCCACTTT.

This clonotype was recorded at least ten times. The germline gene is not matched at one end of the junction; a read error may be the cause. V and J are TRBV7-2 and TRBJ2-3, with 11 bases aligning to TRBD2. This CDR3 is 14 amino acids long. The germline V gene encodes CDR1 SGHTA and CDR2 FQGNSA. The CDR3 nucleotides read TGCGCCAGCAGCCTAGCGGGGGGCGTAGATACGCAGTATTTT. Protein product: CASSLAGGVDTQYF. Full variable domain (rest looked up from reference TRBV7-2 and TRBJ2-3): GAGVSQSPSNKVTEKGKDVELRCDPISGHTALYWYRQSLGQGLEFLIYFQGNSAPDKSGLPSDRFSAERTGGSVSTLTIQRTQQEDSAVYLCASSLAGGVDTQYFGPGTRLTVL.

The chain uses TRBV5-1 and TRBJ2-3, with D tentatively TRBD1 or TRBD2 (6 bases each). The CDR3 extends over 16 amino acids. V lost 7 bases and J lost 4, with 22 bases in between. Germline CDR1 is SGHRS and CDR2 is YFSETQ. CDR3 bases: TGCGCCAGCCAACTGTCGGGGGCCGGTGGTGCAGATACGCAGTATTTT. This translates into CASQLSGAGGADTQYF.